The present TCR beta chain was sequenced within a study of blood T cell repertoires in COVID-19. Study summary: Acute and convalescent COVID-19 specimens originated in the United States, Italy and Spain.

Germline V gene sequence: CDR1 MNHEY, CDR2 SVGAGI. The CDR3 has 15 residues. V dropped 4 bases and J dropped 5 bases, with 17 bases sitting between them. Authors' methods: From reference gene primer amplification, estimates of nucleated cell counts were derived. Produced via immunoSEQ multiplex PCR; TCRdb's table is partial and in-frame only. Clone size and V and J calls were adopted from that table, with D and trimming inferred from the DNA. The sample contains 210,000 or so clones, about 90% of which appear only once. Cohorts were assigned according to the clinical history that participants reported. Among Cohort 3 donors, those recovered had two negative PCRs, clearance, or symptom resolution.

Sequencing was done on a sample of PBMCs or T cells enriched from blood (not recorded which). The TCR originated in a man between 25 and 39 years old who had recovered from COVID-19. This chain connects TRBV6-5 to TRBJ1-2, with D uncertain. CDR3 sequence: CASSSPPRGRYGYTF. The CDR3 nucleotides are TGTGCCAGCAGTTCCCCCCCCCGGGGAAGGTATGGCTACACCTTC.